The 10 T cell receptor beta chains presented below share a single source sample, sequenced in a study of cytomegalovirus exposure and HLA in healthy donors. 60 Vbeta and 13 Jbeta primers were used in PCR. Sequenced by immunoSEQ multiplex PCR; TCRdb stores in-frame clones only, minus some. Of about 120,000 clones listed, about 81% were seen once; the top ten hold roughly 3%. Sequenced material: PBMCs. The receptor set was obtained from a woman aged 40 to 50 in good health and CMV-seropositive.

The chain uses TRBV7-8 and TRBJ2-3; the match to TRBD2 covers 7 bases. The trim removed 5 bases at V and 0 bases at J, leaving 8 bases unmatched. Germline values: CDR1 SGHVS, CDR2 FQNEAQ. This CDR3 is 16 amino acids long. In nucleotides, the CDR3 is TGTGCCAGCAGCGTCGCGAGCGGGGCTAGCACAGATACGCAGTATTTT. Translating gives CASSVASGASTDTQYF.

This clone was picked up a small number of times. This chain links TRBV27 with TRBJ1-4, with a weak D call TRBD1 (5 bases). CDR1 and CDR2 from the germline V gene are MNHEY and SMNVEV (reference sequence). V lost 2 bases to trimming and J lost 4 bases, with 11 bases between them. There are 15 residues in the CDR3. DNA of the CDR3: TGTGCCAGCAGTTTACAGGGCCTCAATAATGAAAAACTGTTTTTT. Residues: CASSLQGLNNEKLFF.

CDR3 loop: CASGRQGGETQYF. DNA for the CDR3: TGTGCCAGCGGTAGACAGGGCGGAGAGACCCAGTACTTC. V is TRBV18 and J is TRBJ2-5; 7 nucleotides line up with TRBD1. Germline CDR1 and CDR2: KGHSH and LQKENI. CDR3 length: 13 residues. J lost 4 bases, V lost 8 bases, and 7 bases had no gene match.

The V and J genes are TRBV7-6 and TRBJ1-1, with D perhaps matching TRBD1 (5 bases). The CDR3 loop spans 16 amino acids. Germline V gives CDR1 SGHVS, CDR2 FNYEAQ. The V end lost 5 bases, the J end lost 4 bases, and 20 bases lay between the germline ends. CDR3 amino acids: CASSEWSGVKSTEAFF. The CDR3, as DNA: TGTGCCAGCAGCGAGTGGTCGGGGGTTAAAAGCACTGAAGCTTTCTTT.

This sequence joins TRBV6-1 and TRBJ2-2; 9 bases match TRBD1. Unmatched junction bases numbered 18, after V lost 1 base and J lost 9 bases. The germline gives CDR1 MNHNS, CDR2 SASEGT. The CDR3 runs to 19 residues. CDR3 in amino acids: CASSEDEQRVGTGHRELFF. The CDR3 DNA follows: TGTGCCAGCAGTGAAGACGAACAACGAGTAGGGACAGGGCACCGGGAGCTGTTTTTT.

In its sample, this clone was seen a few times. J is TRBJ1-1 and V is TRBV4-3, with D possibly TRBD1 on 6 matching bases. With 0 bases removed from V and 1 base from J, the gap between germline ends came to 6 bases. CDR1 is LGHNA, CDR2 YSLEER, per germline. The CDR3 contains 14 residues. DNA of the CDR3: TGCGCCAGCAGCCAAGAGGGGGCGAACACTGAAGCTTTCTTT. Its protein is CASSQEGANTEAFF.

The chain uses TRBV2 and TRBJ1-1, with 8 positions matching TRBD1. The CDR3 loop spans 15 amino acids. Unmatched junction bases numbered 7, after V lost 6 bases and J lost 1 base. Germline CDR1 and CDR2: SNHLY and FYNNEI. CDR3 in DNA: TGTGCCAGCAGCCCCAGGACAGGGACGAACACTGAAGCTTTCTTT. It codes for CASSPRTGTNTEAFF.

The chain links TRBV7-8 to TRBJ2-1; tentatively, D is TRBD2 (5 bases). Trimming took off 0 bases at V and 0 bases at J, with 6 bases between the two ends. Per germline, CDR1 SGHVS and CDR2 FQNEAQ. The CDR3 spans 15 residues. The CDR3 reads CASSLARVSYNEQFF. In nucleotides, the CDR3 is TGTGCCAGCAGCTTAGCGAGGGTCTCCTACAATGAGCAGTTCTTC.

The chain couples TRBV7-9 to TRBJ2-5, with D possibly TRBD2 on 5 matching bases. The CDR3 totals 13 residues. Per the germline V gene, CDR1 is SEHNR and CDR2 is FQNEAQ (reference sequence). Trimming cost V 0 bases and J 4 bases, with 6 bases left between them. The CDR3 coding sequence is TGTGCCAGCAGCTTAGCACTAGGAGAGACCCAGTACTTC. Translated, it gives CASSLALGETQYF.

The V gene is TRBV10-3, the J gene TRBJ2-7; D is perhaps TRBD1 (5 bases). The CDR3 has 14 residues. Looked up from germline, CDR1 is ENHRY and CDR2 is SYGVKD. V lost 4 bases to trimming and J lost 2 bases, with 12 bases between them. The CDR3 reads CAISADSSPYEQYF. In DNA form, the CDR3 reads TGTGCCATCAGTGCCGACAGTTCGCCCTACGAGCAGTACTTC.